These T cell receptor beta chains were read from a single sample in a study of T-cell reconstitution after alpha-beta-depleted transplantation in children. TCRdb called the PCR reads again in MiXCR, with one record for every CDR3 protein. The sample comprises a few hundred thousand distinct CDR3 sequences, under 15% of which are singletons, and 2.2% rests with the top ten. The sequencing here drew on PBMCs, mostly from graft donor cells, taken 360 days after TCRalphabeta/CD19-depleted stem cell transplant. The receptors come from a male patient between 5 and 17 years old who had a stem cell transplant for acute myeloid leukemia, so the T cells may come from the graft donor. CDR3s include the opening cysteine and the closing phenylalanine or tryptophan. The order of the fields is V gene, J gene, CDR3 protein.

V gene: TRBV18; J gene: TRBJ2-3; CDR3 protein: CASSVKKSTDTQYF
V gene: TRBV3-1; J gene: TRBJ2-1; CDR3 protein: CASSPHAGAPYNEQFF
V gene: TRBV4-3; J gene: TRBJ2-1; CDR3 protein: CASSFILALLATNEQFF
V gene: TRBV7-9; J gene: TRBJ2-2; CDR3 protein: CASSFLLADTGELFF
V gene: TRBV6-4; J gene: TRBJ2-5; CDR3 protein: CASSPYGGARSQYF
V gene: TRBV18; J gene: TRBJ2-7; CDR3 protein: CASSPRDRGEQYF
V gene: TRBV20-1; J gene: TRBJ2-3; CDR3 protein: CSASGLAGSTDTQYF
V gene: TRBV14; J gene: TRBJ2-3; CDR3 protein: CASSQEGDSTDTQYF
V gene: TRBV12-3/TRBV12-4; J gene: TRBJ2-7; CDR3 protein: CASSSHRYFYEQYF
V gene: TRBV28; J gene: TRBJ2-1; CDR3 protein: CASSLLEGRTEQFF
V gene: TRBV28; J gene: TRBJ1-2; CDR3 protein: CASSPLDRDFGGYTF
V gene: TRBV7-7; J gene: TRBJ2-1; CDR3 protein: CASSLYGTMAASSYNEQFF
V gene: TRBV5-4; J gene: TRBJ2-4; CDR3 protein: CASSSQGPGRNIQYF
V gene: TRBV7-6; J gene: TRBJ2-3; CDR3 protein: CASSLGLAGSTDTQYF
V gene: TRBV15; J gene: TRBJ2-7; CDR3 protein: CATSTNSYEQYF
V gene: TRBV21-1; J gene: TRBJ1-1; CDR3 protein: CASSLEEGTVTEAFF
V gene: TRBV7-9; J gene: TRBJ2-3; CDR3 protein: CASPGGPGFGTDTQYF
V gene: TRBV6-2/TRBV6-3; J gene: TRBJ2-7; CDR3 protein: CASSYHGLGQKYEQYF
V gene: TRBV4-2; J gene: TRBJ2-1; CDR3 protein: CASSHLFWEGSYNEQFF
V gene: TRBV20-1; J gene: TRBJ2-7; CDR3 protein: CSAVRRGKDSYEQYF
V gene: TRBV9; J gene: TRBJ2-1; CDR3 protein: CASSVGVVAYNEQFF
V gene: TRBV12-3/TRBV12-4; J gene: TRBJ2-3; CDR3 protein: CASSSGVAGGTDTQYF
V gene: TRBV5-5; J gene: TRBJ2-2; CDR3 protein: CASRPISGPTNTGELFF
V gene: TRBV12-3/TRBV12-4; J gene: TRBJ2-3; CDR3 protein: CASSYTGTPADTQYF
V gene: TRBV4-3; J gene: TRBJ1-1; CDR3 protein: CASSQANRNTEAFF
V gene: TRBV29-1; J gene: TRBJ1-3; CDR3 protein: CSVETQGLNTIYF